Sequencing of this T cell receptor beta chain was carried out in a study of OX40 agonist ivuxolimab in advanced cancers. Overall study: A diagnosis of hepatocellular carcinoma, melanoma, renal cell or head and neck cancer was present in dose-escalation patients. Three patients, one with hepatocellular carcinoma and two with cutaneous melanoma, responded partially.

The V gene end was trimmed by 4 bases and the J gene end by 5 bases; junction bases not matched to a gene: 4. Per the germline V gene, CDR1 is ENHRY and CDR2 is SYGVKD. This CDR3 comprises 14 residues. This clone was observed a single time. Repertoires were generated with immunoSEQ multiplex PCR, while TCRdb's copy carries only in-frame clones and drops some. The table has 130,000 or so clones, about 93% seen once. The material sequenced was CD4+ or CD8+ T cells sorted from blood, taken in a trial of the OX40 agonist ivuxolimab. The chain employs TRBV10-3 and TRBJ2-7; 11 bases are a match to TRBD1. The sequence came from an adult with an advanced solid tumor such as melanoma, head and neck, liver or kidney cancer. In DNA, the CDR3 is TGTGCCATCAGTGGGGACAGGGGGGCCCACGAGCAGTACTTC. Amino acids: CAISGDRGAHEQYF.